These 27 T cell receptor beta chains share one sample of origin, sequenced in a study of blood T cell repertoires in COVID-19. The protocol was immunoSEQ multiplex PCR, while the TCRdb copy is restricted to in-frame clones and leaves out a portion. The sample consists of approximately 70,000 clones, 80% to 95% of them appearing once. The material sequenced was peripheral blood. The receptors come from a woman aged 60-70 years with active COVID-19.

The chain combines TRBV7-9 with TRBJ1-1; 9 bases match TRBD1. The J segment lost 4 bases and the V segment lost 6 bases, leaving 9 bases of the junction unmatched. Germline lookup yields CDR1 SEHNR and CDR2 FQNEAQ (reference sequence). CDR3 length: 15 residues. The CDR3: CASRTRTGALTEAFF. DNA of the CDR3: TGTGCCAGCAGAACCCGGACAGGGGCGCTCACTGAAGCTTTCTTT. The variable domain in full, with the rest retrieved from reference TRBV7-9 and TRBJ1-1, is DTGVSQNPRHKITKRGQNVTFRCDPISEHNRLYWYRQTLGQGPEFLTYFQNEAQLEKSRLLSDRFSAERPKGSFSTLEIQRTEQGDSAMYLCASRTRTGALTEAFFGQGTRLTVV.

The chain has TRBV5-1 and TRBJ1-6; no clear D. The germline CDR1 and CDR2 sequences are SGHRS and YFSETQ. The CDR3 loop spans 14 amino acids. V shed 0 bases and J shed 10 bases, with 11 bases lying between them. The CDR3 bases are TGCGCCAGCAGCTTGGCCGTCTCTACGTCACCCCTCCACTTT. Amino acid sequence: CASSLAVSTSPLHF.

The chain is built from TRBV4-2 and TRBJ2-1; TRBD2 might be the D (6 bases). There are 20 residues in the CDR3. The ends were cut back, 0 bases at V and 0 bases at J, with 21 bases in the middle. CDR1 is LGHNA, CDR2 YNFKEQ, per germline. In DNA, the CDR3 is TGTGCCAGCAGCCAAGAAGGTGGCTTTTTAGCGGAGAGCTCCTACAATGAGCAGTTCTTC. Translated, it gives CASSQEGGFLAESSYNEQFF.

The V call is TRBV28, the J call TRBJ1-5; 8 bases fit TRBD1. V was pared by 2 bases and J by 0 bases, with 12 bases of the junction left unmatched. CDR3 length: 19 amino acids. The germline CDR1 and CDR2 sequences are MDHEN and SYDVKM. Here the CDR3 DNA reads TGTGCCAGCAGTTTACCCCCTTTGACAGGGGCTTATAGCAATCAGCCCCAGCATTTT. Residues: CASSLPPLTGAYSNQPQHF.

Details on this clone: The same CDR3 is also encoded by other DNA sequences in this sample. The CDR3, as DNA: TGTGCCAGCAGCCCACAGGGAAACACTGAAGCTTTCTTT. Translation: CASSPQGNTEAFF. The chain uses TRBV6-6 and TRBJ1-1; tentatively, D is TRBD1 (6 bases). The CDR3 loop spans 13 amino acids. Looked up from germline, CDR1 is MNHNY and CDR2 is SVGAGI (reference sequence). Trimming pared 6 bases from V and 2 bases from J, leaving 10 bases between.

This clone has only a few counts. CDR3 nucleotides: TGTGCCAGTAGTATTCGGAGTGGAAGGAATGAGCAGTTCTTC. Encoded protein: CASSIRSGRNEQFF. The V gene is TRBV19, the J gene TRBJ2-1; D gene uncertain. V dropped 3 bases and J dropped 7 bases, with 13 bases sitting between them. The CDR3 extends over 14 amino acids. Germline assignment: CDR1 LNHDA and CDR2 SQIVND (reference sequence).

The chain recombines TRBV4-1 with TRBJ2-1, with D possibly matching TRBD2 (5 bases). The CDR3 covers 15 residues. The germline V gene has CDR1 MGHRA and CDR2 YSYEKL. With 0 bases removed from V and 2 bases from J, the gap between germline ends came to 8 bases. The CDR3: CASSQDAAAYNEQFF. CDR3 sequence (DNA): TGCGCCAGCAGCCAAGACGCAGCGGCCTACAATGAGCAGTTCTTC.

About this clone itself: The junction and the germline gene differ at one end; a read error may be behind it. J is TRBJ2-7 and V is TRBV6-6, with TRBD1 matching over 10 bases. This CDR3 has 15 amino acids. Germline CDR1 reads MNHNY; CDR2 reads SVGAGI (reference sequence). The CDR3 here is CASSKPTGGIDEQCF. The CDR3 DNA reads TGTGCCAGCAGCAAACCGACAGGGGGCATAGACGAGCAGTGCTTC.

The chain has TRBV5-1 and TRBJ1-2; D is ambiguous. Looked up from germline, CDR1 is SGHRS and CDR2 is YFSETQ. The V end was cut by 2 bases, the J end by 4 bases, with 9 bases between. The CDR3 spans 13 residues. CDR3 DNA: TGCGCCAGCAGCTTAGGACTCCTCTATGGCTACACCTTC. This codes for CASSLGLLYGYTF.

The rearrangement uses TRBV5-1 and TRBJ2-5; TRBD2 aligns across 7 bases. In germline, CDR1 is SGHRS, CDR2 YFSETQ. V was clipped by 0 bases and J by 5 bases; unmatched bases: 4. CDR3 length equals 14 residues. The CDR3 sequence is CASSLGAGRETQYF. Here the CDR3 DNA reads TGCGCCAGCAGCTTGGGAGCGGGAAGGGAGACCCAGTACTTC.

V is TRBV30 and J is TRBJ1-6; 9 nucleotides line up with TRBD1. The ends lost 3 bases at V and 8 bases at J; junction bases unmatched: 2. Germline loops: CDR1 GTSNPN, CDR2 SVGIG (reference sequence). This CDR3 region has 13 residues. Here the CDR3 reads CAWRTGGYSPLHF. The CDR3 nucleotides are TGTGCCTGGAGGACAGGGGGTTATTCACCCCTCCACTTT.

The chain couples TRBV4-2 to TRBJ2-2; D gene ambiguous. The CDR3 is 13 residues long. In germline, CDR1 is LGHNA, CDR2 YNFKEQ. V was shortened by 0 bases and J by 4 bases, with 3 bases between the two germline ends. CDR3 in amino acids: CASSQDLTGELFF. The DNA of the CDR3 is TGTGCCAGCAGCCAAGACCTCACCGGGGAGCTGTTTTTT.

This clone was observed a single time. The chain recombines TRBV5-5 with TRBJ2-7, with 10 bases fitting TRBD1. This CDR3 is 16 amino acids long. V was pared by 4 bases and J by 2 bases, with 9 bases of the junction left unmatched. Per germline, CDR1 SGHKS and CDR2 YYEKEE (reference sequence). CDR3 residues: CASSPGPGTGAYEQYF. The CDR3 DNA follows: TGTGCCAGCAGCCCGGGGCCAGGGACAGGGGCCTACGAGCAGTACTTC.

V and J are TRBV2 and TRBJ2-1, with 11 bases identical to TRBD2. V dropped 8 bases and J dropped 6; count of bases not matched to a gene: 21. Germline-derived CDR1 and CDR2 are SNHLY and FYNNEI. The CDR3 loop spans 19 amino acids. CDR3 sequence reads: CASRPGLAVMRLLGNEQFF. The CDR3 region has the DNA TGTGCCAGCCGACCGGGACTAGCGGTAATGAGGCTTTTGGGCAATGAGCAGTTCTTC.

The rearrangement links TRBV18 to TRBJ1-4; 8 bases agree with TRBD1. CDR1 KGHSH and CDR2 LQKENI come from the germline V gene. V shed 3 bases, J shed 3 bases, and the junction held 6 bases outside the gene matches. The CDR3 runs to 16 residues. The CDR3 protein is CASSPAGGIANEKLFF. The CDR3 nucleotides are TGTGCCAGCTCACCCGCAGGGGGCATTGCTAATGAAAAACTGTTTTTT.

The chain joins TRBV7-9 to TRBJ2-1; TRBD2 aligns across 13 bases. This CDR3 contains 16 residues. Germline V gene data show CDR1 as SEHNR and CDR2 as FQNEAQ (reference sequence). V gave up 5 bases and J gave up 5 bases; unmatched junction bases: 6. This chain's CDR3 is CASSRLAGGGDNEQFF. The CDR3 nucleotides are TGTGCCAGCAGCCGACTAGCGGGAGGAGGGGACAATGAGCAGTTCTTC.

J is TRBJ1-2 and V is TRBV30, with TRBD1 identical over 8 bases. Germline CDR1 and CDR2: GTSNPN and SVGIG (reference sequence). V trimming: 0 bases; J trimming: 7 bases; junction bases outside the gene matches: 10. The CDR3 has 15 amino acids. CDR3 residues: CAWSVLRQGIIGYTF. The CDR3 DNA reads TGTGCCTGGAGTGTACTCCGACAGGGGATAATTGGCTACACCTTC.

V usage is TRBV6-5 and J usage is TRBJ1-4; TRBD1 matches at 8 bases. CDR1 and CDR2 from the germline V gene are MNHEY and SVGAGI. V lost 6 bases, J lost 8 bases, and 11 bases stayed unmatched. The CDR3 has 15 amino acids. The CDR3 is CASSRRTGHGEKLFF. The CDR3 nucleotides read TGTGCCAGCAGCCGTCGGACAGGGCACGGCGAAAAACTGTTTTTT.

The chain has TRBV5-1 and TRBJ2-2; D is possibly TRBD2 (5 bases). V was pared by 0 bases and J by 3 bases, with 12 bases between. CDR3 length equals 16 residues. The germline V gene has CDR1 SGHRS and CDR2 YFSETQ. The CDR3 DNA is TGCGCCAGCAGCTTGGTCCTAGCTCGGTACACCGGGGAGCTGTTTTTT. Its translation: CASSLVLARYTGELFF.

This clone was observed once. The CDR3 DNA sequence: TGTGCCAGCAATCAGCGGGAGGGTGCGACCCAGTACTTC. Translation: CASNQREGATQYF. The gene calls are TRBV6-5 and TRBJ2-5; 10 bases align to TRBD2. Germline CDR1 MNHEY, CDR2 SVGAGI. The V gene end was trimmed by 7 bases and the J gene end by 7 bases; junction bases not matched to a gene: 6. This CDR3 has 13 residues.

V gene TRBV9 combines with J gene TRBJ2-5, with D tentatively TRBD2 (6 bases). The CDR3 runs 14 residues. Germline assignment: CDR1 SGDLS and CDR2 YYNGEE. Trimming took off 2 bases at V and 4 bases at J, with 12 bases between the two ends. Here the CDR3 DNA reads TGTGCCAGCAGCGTCCTGGGGGGAAGAGAGACCCAGTACTTC. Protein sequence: CASSVLGGRETQYF.

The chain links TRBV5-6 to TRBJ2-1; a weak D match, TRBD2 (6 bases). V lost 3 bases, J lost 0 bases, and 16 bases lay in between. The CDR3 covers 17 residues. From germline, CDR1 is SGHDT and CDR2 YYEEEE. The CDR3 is CASSWGVAGSSYNEQFF. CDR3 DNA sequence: TGTGCCAGCAGCTGGGGTGTGGCGGGAAGCTCCTACAATGAGCAGTTCTTC.

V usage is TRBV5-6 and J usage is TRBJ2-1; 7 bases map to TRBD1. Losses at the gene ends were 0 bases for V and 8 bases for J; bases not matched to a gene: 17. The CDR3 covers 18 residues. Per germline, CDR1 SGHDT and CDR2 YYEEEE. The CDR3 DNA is TGTGCCAGCAGCTTGGCGACAGGGTCTAGGACCCAGCGCGATGAGCAGTTCTTC. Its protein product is CASSLATGSRTQRDEQFF.

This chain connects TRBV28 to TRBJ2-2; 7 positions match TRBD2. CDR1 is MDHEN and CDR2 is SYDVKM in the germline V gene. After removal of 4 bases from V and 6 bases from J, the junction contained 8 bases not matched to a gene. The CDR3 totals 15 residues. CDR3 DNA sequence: TGTGCCAGCAGTTCCGGCGGGAGAACCGCCGGGGAGCTGTTTTTT. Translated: CASSSGGRTAGELFF.

CDR3 in amino acids: CASSFDSLGGYTF. For the CDR3, the DNA is TGTGCCAGCAGCTTCGACAGCCTCGGTGGCTACACCTTC. This chain uses TRBV7-2 with TRBJ1-2; D perhaps matches TRBD1 (5 bases). This CDR3 comprises 13 residues. The V end lost 3 bases, the J end lost 7 bases, and 12 bases lay between the germline ends. Germline CDR1 and CDR2: SGHTA and FQGNSA.

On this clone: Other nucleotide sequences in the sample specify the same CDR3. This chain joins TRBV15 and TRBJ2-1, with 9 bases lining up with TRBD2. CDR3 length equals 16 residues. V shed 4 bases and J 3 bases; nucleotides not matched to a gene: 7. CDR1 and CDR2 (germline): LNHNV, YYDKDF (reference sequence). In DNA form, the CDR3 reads TGTGCCACCAGCACCCGACTAGCGGAGCACTACAATGAGCAGTTCTTC. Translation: CATSTRLAEHYNEQFF. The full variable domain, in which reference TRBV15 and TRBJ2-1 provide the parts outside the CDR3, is DAMVIQNPRYQVTQFGKPVTLSCSQTLNHNVMYWYQQKSSQAPKLLFHYYDKDFNNEADTPDNFQSRRPNTSFCFLDIRSPGLGDTAMYLCATSTRLAEHYNEQFFGPGTRLTVL.

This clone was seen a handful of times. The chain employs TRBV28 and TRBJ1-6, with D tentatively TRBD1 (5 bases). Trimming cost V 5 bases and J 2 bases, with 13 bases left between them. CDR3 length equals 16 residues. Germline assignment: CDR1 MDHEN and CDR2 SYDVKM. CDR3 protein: CASSTRVPPYNSPLHF. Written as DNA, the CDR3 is TGTGCCAGCAGTACCAGGGTTCCCCCCTATAATTCACCCCTCCACTTT. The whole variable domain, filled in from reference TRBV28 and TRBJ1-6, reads DVKVTQSSRYLVKRTGEKVFLECVQDMDHENMFWYRQDPGLGLRLIYFSYDVKMKEKGDIPEGYSVSREKKERFSLILESASTNQTSMYLCASSTRVPPYNSPLHFGNGTRLTVT.